The present T cell receptor beta chain was sequenced within a study of Tregs in tolerant kidney transplant recipients (dated by TCRdb to about 2019). For context, the study as a whole: The study applied TCRbeta sequencing to find donor-specific regulatory T cells before combined kidney and bone marrow transplantation and then followed those same cells after transplant. Overall study outcomes, separate from this receptor: Because the study included only a small number of patients, the results must be confirmed in larger populations and under other immunosuppression protocols. The most biologically relevant and donor-specific TCRbeta repertoire appeared to be identified by expanding Tregs with activated donor B cells. In tolerant patients, donor-specific Tregs expanded more than Tregs overall, which suggests antigen-driven rather than nonspecific expansion. PCR primers changed over time for some patients, so nucleotide-level comparison across those patients' samples was not possible. Biological reproducibility was not examined directly, but technical replication error appeared to be minimal.

The time point tag for this specimen amounts to: 6 months after combined kidney and bone marrow transplant. The transplants used related donors with nonmyeloablative bone marrow transplantation, and mixed chimerism in the human trials was transient. Unstimulated Tregs (CD4+CD25+CD127-), CD4+ non-Tregs (CD4+CD25-), CD4 and CD8 cells were FACS-sorted from thawed PBMCs. The patients were a handful of recipients of combined kidney and bone marrow transplants from the ITN036ST trial, and samples were available only for these trial subjects. Healthy control blood was processed to PBMCs by Ficoll density gradient and cryopreserved, and patient PBMCs were collected before and after transplant. For TCRbeta CDR3 sequencing, genomic DNA from the sorted cells was extracted using the QIAGEN DNeasy Blood and Tissue Kit. Through immunoSEQ, high-throughput TCRbeta CDR3 sequencing was done commercially, including PCR amplification with internal controls and bias correction. Per the original workflow: Unique productive TCRbeta sequences were defined by CDR3 nucleotide sequence when primers matched and otherwise by CDR3 amino acid sequence together with Vbeta and Jbeta genes. To correct for sorting error, sequences found in more than one sorted population at a frequency ratio of 2:1 or less were discarded, and the remaining shared sequences were assigned to the population with the higher frequency. Sequences were defined as donor-reactive when expanded at least 5-fold in CFSE-low cells versus unstimulated cells and present at a frequency of at least 0.01% in CFSE-low cells. Repertoire divergence was quantified by Jensen-Shannon divergence calculated from the top 100 TCRbeta sequences ranked by frequency. For samples with multiple sequencing runs, sorting error was corrected in each run separately before the runs were combined. What TCRdb holds here is the immuneACCESS table cut down to in-frame rearrangements. Part of the clones is not present; checked against another copy, under half of the missing clones reflect an unresolved V gene, and the others are unexplained. Clone size and the V and J calls come from that table; the DNA yielded D and trimming. The sample table lists tens of thousands of clones, more than 75% of them with a count of one. Of the sample, around 4% is held by the ten largest clones.

The V end gives up 4 bases and the J end 7 bases, leaving 11 bases in the junction not matched to a gene. From its cysteine to its phenylalanine, the CDR3 spans 16 amino acids. Kept here is only the CDR3 DNA, which spans 48 bases and is read in frame from base 1. Taken from the germline V gene, the CDR1 and CDR2 loops are SGHDT and YYEEEE. With respect to this clone: What this receptor recognizes is not known. No clone much larger than this one lies a single base away; base qualities are absent.

In this chain, TRBV5-6 is recombined with TRBJ2-1; 10 bases in the middle match TRBD2. The source of this sequence is a human patient who received a combined kidney and bone marrow transplant. After a transplant, not all T cells may be the patient's own; some may come from the graft donor. Sequencing used CD4+ T cells from blood (PBMCs), obtained 6 months after the transplant. CDR3 protein: CASSPKASGSGNEQFF. The nucleotide sequence reads as follows: TGTGCCAGCAGCCCAAAAGCTAGCGGGAGCGGTAATGAGCAGTTCTTC.